The sequence of this T cell receptor beta chain was determined in a study of radiotherapy plus CTLA-4 blockade in lung cancer. Study conclusions and caveats: Peripheral blood showed expansion of tumor-derived TCR clones after radiotherapy and ipilimumab. Reports state that early shifts in blood T cell clones, with interferon-beta, best predicted response.

Clones were read by immunoSEQ multiplex PCR, and TCRdb kept only the in-frame ones, dropping some. In the table there are tens of thousands of clones, about 88% of which are singletons. Note on this clone: The antigen is undetermined.

Focal radiation was given together with CTLA-4 blockade (ipilimumab) to patients with chemo-refractory metastatic non-small-cell lung cancer. This CDR3 is built from 17 residues. Trimming shortened V by 0 bases and J by 1 base, and 14 bases separated the two germline ends. Germline V gives CDR1 SGHTS, CDR2 YDEGEE. The genes are TRBV5-8 and TRBJ1-5, with D tentatively TRBD1 (6 bases). This receptor was taken from a human donor with non-small cell lung cancer who had stable disease on radiotherapy plus ipilimumab. The material sequenced was peripheral blood, taken from a patient treated with radiotherapy plus ipilimumab. The CDR3 region is CASSLVKFRGSNQPQHF. The CDR3 nucleotides are TGTGCCAGCAGCTTGGTGAAATTCAGGGGAAGCAATCAGCCCCAGCATTTT.